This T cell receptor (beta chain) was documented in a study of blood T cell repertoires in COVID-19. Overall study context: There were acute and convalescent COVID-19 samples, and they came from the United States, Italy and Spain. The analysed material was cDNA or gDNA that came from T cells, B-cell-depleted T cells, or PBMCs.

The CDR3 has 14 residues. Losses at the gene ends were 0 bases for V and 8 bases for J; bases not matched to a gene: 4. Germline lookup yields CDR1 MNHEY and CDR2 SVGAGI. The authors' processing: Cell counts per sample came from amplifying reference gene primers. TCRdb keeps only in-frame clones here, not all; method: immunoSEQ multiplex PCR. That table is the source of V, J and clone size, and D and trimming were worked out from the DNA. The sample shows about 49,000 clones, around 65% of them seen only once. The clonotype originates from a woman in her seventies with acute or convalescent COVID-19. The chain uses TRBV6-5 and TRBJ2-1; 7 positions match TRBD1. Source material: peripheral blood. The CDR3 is CASSYSTGYHEQFF. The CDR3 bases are TGTGCCAGCAGTTACTCGACAGGGTATCATGAGCAGTTCTTC.